This TCR beta chain originates from a study of T cells in Graves' hyperthyroidism and ophthalmopathy. Across the whole study: Initial diagnosis, before any treatment, was when peripheral blood was collected.

There were TCR beta CDR3 regions amplified from RNA transcripts. HTBI primers were used for first-round RT-PCR of the TCR CDR3. Each CDR3 protein gets one entry after TCRdb re-called the multiplex PCR reads with MiXCR. The table lists about 460,000 distinct CDR3 sequences, about 20% of them singletons. The source is a woman in her 70s with Graves' ophthalmopathy. Sequencing input: blood.

CDR3 residues: CASRQSSGGSYEQYF. The CDR3 bases are TGTGCCAGCAGGCAATCCAGCGGGGGATCCTACGAGCAGTACTTC. This chain joins TRBV7-8 and TRBJ2-7; 8 positions match TRBD2. V lost 6 bases to trimming and J lost 1 base; unmatched junction nucleotides: 8. The CDR3 extends over 15 amino acids. CDR1 and CDR2 from the germline V gene are SGHVS and FQNEAQ.